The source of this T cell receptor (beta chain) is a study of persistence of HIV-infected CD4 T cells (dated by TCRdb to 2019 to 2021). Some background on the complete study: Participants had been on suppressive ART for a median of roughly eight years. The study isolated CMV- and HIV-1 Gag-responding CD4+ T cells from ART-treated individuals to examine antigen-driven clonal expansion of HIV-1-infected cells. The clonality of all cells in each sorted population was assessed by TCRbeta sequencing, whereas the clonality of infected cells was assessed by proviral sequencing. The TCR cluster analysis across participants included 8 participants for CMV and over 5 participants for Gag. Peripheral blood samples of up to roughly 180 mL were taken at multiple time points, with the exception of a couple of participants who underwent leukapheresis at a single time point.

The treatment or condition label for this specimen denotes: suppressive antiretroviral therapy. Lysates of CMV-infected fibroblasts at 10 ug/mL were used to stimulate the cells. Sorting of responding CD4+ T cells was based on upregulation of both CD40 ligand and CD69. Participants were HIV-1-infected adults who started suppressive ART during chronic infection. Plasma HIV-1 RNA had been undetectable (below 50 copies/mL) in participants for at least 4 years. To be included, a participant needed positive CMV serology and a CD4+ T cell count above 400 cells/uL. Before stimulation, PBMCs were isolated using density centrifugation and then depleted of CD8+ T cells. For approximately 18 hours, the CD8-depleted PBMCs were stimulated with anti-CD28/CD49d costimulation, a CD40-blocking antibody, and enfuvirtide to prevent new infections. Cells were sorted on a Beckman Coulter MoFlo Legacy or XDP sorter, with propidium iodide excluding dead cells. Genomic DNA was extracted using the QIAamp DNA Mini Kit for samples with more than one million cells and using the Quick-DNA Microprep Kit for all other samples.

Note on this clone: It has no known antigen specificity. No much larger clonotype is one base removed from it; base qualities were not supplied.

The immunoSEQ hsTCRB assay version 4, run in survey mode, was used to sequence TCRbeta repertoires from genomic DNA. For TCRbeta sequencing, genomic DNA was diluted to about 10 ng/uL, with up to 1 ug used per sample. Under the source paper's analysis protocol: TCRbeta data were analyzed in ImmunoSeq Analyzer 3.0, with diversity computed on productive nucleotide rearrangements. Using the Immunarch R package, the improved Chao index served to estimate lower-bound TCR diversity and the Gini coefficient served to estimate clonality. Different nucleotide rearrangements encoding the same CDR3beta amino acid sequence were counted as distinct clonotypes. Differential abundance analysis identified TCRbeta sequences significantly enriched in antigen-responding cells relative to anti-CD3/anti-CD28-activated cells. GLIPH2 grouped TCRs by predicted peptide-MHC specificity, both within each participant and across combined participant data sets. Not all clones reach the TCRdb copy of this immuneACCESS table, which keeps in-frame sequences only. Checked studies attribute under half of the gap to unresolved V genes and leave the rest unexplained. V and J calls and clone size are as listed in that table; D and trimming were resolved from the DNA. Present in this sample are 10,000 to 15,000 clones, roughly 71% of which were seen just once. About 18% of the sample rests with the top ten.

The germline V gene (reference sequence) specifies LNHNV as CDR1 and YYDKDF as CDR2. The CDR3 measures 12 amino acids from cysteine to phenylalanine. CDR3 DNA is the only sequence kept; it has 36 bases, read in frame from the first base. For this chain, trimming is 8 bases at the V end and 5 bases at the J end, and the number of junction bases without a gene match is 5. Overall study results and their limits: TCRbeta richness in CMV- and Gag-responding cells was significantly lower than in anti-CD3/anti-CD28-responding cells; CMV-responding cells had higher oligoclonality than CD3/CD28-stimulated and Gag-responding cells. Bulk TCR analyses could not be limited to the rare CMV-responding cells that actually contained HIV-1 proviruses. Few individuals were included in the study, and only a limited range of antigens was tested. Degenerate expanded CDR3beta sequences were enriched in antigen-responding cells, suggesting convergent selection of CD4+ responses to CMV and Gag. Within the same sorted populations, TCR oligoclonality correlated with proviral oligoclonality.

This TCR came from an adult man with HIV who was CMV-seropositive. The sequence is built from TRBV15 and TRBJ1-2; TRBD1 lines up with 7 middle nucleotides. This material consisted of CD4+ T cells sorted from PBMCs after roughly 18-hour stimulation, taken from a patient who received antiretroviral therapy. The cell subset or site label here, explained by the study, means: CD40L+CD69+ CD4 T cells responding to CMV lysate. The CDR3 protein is CATAIQGYGYTF. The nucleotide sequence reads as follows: TGTGCCACCGCCATACAGGGGTATGGCTACACCTTC. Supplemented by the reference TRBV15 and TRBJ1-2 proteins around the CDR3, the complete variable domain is DAMVIQNPRYQVTQFGKPVTLSCSQTLNHNVMYWYQQKSSQAPKLLFHYYDKDFNNEADTPDNFQSRRPNTSFCFLDIRSPGLGDTAMYLCATAIQGYGYTFGSGTRLTVV.